The text below deals with one TCR beta chain. This clonotype was seen once. Its antigen is not yet known. Qualities for individual bases were not recorded, and no much larger clone is one base off. A single read makes a weak case. The data derive from a study of blood T cells in healthy people across ages (dated by TCRdb to between 2015 and 2016). At the level of the whole study: In model experiments, template switching captured roughly one uniquely barcoded TCR beta cDNA molecule for every two T cells. Age-related changes in TCR beta repertoire diversity were measured in the study by deep sequencing normalized with unique cDNA molecular identifiers. The donors were split into four age groups: young (average 16 years), middle-aged (about 40), aged (approximately 59) and long-lived (approximately 80). To avoid experimental bias, donors of different ages were distributed randomly across sequencing lanes. The study analyzed two additional independent replicas of 1 million unique cDNA reads from the same blood draw for two donors, one aged 18 to 29 and one aged 80 or older. What the research found in general, with its limitations: Because donor CMV infection status was unknown, age-related changes in expanded clonotypes were potentially confounded. Since profiling was done on bulk unsorted PBMCs, naive and antigen-experienced compartments could not be conclusively compared. Compared with the aged group, the long-lived group had more naive CD4+ T cells, fewer expanded clones and increased TCR diversity, suggesting age selection. As age increased, observed TCR beta diversity per million T cells dropped in a roughly linear way, and a significant reduction was already evident by age 40. A strong correlation was found between observed TCR beta diversity and the percentage of naive T cells measured by flow cytometry. Estimates of total diversity based on one million sequenced T cells were considered lower bounds and underestimates.

Libraries were made using 5' RACE. TCRdb lists the instrument as Illumina HiSeq 2500. A second PCR of about 6 to 12 cycles was run with a J-beta primer mix and a sample-barcoded 5' primer. A template-switch 5' adaptor carrying 12 random nucleotides introduced a unique molecular identifier onto each TCR beta cDNA molecule. Each sample yielded at least 3 million CDR3-containing paired-end reads. First-strand cDNA synthesis was performed from all RNA using the Mint cDNA synthesis kit, with priming by a TRBC-specific oligonucleotide. Following uracil-DNA glycosylase treatment, all cDNA underwent a first 18-cycle PCR with the universal primers M1SS and BC2_uni_R. The paper's processing steps were these. For normalization, 1 million high-quality reads were randomly selected from each sample, with every read carrying a distinct molecular identifier. Reads sharing molecular identifiers were discarded rather than binned into consensus sequences. MiTCR, set to a Q25 quality threshold and the strictest error-elimination algorithm, was used for CDR3 identification, clonotype clustering and error correction. A nonparametric unseen species model with Euler transformation was used to estimate a lower bound on total TCR beta diversity. The public reads were reprocessed in TCRdb via fastp at Q25 and MiXCR, keeping in-frame beta chains. Entries that share a CDR3 protein sequence are merged under the most common genes and DNA. The V and J calls were determined by TCRdb, not by the authors. In this sample the table shows roughly 1,700,000 distinct CDR3 sequences, roughly 30% of which occur a single time. 7.7% of the sample goes to the ten largest clones.

The roughly 39 donors, aged about 6 to 100 years, were systemically healthy Caucasian individuals from Russia. Each donor gave 8 to 10 milliliters of peripheral blood, collected into EDTA-treated Vacutainer tubes. PBMCs were isolated by Ficoll-Paque density-gradient centrifugation, with at least 7 million obtained per sample. Total RNA was extracted from PBMCs with Trizol reagent, with at least 5 micrograms obtained per sample. For every donor, flow cytometry on a PBMC aliquot measured the percentage of naive CD45RAhigh/CD27high T cells. Trimming takes 3 bases off V and 4 bases off J; junction bases not matched to a gene: 6. The CDR3, from cysteine to phenylalanine, totals 15 residues. CDR3 DNA is the only sequence kept; it has 45 bases, read in frame from the first base. Sequences WNHNN (CDR1) and SYGVQD (CDR2) are obtained from the germline V gene (reference sequence).

The sequence was collected from a woman aged 30 to 39 in good health. Source material: blood. The chain employs TRBV10-1 and TRBJ2-3; TRBD2 agrees with 8 junctional bases. The CDR3 loop reads CASSEKAGASDTQYF. The DNA sequence follows: TGCGCCAGCAGTGAAAAAGCGGGAGCCTCAGATACGCAGTATTTT.